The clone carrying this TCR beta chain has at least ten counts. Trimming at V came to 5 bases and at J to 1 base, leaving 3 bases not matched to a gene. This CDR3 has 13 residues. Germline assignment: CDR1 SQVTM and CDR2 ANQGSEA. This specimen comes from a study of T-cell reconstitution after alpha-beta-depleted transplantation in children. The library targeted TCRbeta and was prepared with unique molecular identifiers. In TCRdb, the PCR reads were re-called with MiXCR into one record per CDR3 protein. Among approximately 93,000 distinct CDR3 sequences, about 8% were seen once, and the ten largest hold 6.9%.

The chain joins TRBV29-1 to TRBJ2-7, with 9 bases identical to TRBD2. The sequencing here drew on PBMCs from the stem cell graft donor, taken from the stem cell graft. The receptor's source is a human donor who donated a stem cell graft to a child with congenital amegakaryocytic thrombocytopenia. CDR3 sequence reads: CSVSGGKSYEQYF. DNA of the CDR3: TGCAGCGTTAGCGGGGGGAAGTCCTACGAGCAGTACTTC.